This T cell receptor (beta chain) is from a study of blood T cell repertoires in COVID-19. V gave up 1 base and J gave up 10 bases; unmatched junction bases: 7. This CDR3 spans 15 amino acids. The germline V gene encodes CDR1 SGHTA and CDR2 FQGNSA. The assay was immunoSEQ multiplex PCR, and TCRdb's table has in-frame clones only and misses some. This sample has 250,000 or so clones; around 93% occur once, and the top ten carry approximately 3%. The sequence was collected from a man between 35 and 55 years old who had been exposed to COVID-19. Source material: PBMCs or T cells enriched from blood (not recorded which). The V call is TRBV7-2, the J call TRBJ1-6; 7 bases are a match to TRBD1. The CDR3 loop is CASSLVVRGQSPLHF. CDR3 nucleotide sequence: TGTGCCAGCAGCTTAGTTGTAAGGGGGCAATCACCCCTCCACTTT.